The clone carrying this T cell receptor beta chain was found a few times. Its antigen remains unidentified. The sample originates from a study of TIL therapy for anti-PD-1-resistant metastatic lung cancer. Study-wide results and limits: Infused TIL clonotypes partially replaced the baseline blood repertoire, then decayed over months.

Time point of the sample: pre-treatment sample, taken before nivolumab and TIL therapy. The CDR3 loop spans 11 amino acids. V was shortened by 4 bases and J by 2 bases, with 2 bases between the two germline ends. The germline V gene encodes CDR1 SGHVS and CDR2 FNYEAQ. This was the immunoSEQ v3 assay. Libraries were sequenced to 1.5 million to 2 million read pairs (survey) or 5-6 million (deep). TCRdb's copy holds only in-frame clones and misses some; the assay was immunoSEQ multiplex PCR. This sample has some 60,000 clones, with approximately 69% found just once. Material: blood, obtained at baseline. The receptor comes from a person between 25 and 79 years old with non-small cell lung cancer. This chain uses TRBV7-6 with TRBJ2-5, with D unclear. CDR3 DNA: TGTGCCAGCAGCTCGCAAGAGACCCAGTACTTC. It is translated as CASSSQETQYF.